This T cell receptor (beta chain) emerged from a study of OX40 agonist ivuxolimab in advanced cancers. Turning to this clone: The antigen is not known.

General study points: Dosing at 0.1 to 3.0 mg/kg was accompanied by clonal expansion of CD4+ and CD8+ blood T cells by week 6.

The repertoire was sequenced with immunoSEQ multiplex PCR; TCRdb's copy has only in-frame clones and lacks some. The profile covers around 39,000 clones, with roughly 81% appearing a single time and 20% to 25% taken by the ten largest. This clonotype was sampled from an adult with an advanced solid tumor such as melanoma, head and neck, liver or kidney cancer. The starting material was CD4+ or CD8+ T cells sorted from blood, obtained in a trial of the OX40 agonist ivuxolimab.

CDR3 residues: CASSSPGQVGYGYTF. The CDR3 nucleotides are TGTGCCAGCAGTTCTCCAGGACAGGTTGGCTATGGCTACACCTTC. V and J are TRBV27 and TRBJ1-2, with 7 bases that match TRBD1. The V segment lost 4 bases and the J segment 4 bases; nucleotides outside the gene matches: 9. Germline-derived CDR1 and CDR2 are MNHEY and SMNVEV (reference sequence). CDR3 size: 15 residues.